This TCR beta chain derives from a study of T cells in Graves' hyperthyroidism and ophthalmopathy. Whole-study results and caveats: The model's output predicted ophthalmopathy at a median of roughly 6 months prior to onset.

Amplification of TCR beta CDR3 regions used RNA as the template. HTBI primers were the set used in a first-round RT-PCR of the TCR CDR3. TCRdb reprocessed the multiplex PCR reads via MiXCR and lists one record per CDR3 protein. The sample comprises about 680,000 distinct CDR3 sequences, about 35% of which are singletons, and about a third rests with the top ten. From germline, CDR1 is DFQATT and CDR2 SNEGSKA (reference sequence). The CDR3 spans 13 residues. Trimming took 3 bases from V and 7 from J, leaving 16 bases between them. Details on this clonotype: No antigen is known for it.

The chain links TRBV20-1 to TRBJ2-7, with unresolved D. Input material: blood. This TCR came from a woman in her thirties or forties with Graves' hyperthyroidism. The CDR3 spells CSASGPVDNEQYF. CDR3 nucleotides: TGCAGTGCTAGCGGACCAGTTGACAATGAGCAGTACTTC.